The 26 T cell receptor beta chains below all came from one sample that was sequenced in a study of Ad26.COV2.S vaccination and SARS-CoV-2 variants. The repertoire was sequenced with immunoSEQ multiplex PCR; TCRdb's copy has only in-frame clones and lacks some. Of approximately 400,000 clones in the sample, 70% to 90% are singletons; the top ten hold 2.5% to 3.5%. Described treatment: 15 to 20 received Ad26.COV2.S at low or high dose, single or two shots; 5 received placebo; per-sample allocation not given. All samples were drawn on day 63, counting from the first vaccine or placebo injection. The sample was peripheral blood, taken in a trial of Ad26.COV2.S vaccine versus placebo. These receptors were collected from a person between 18 and 65 years old who received the Ad26.COV2.S COVID-19 vaccine or a placebo.

The chain employs TRBV2 and TRBJ2-4, with D maybe TRBD2 (6 bases). Germline V gene lookup returns CDR1 SNHLY and CDR2 FYNNEI. The germline V and J ends were trimmed by 1 base and 3 bases, with 13 bases remaining between them. The CDR3 loop spans 16 amino acids. Here the CDR3 reads CASSEGAGLLKNIQYF. The CDR3 DNA is TGTGCCAGCAGTGAAGGGGCGGGGTTGCTCAAAAACATTCAGTACTTC.

In its sample, this clone was seen a few times. This chain links TRBV10-1 with TRBJ2-3; D call uncertain. V was trimmed by 6 bases and J by 5 bases, leaving 12 bases between them. The CDR3 covers 13 residues. Germline lookup yields CDR1 WNHNN and CDR2 SYGVQD (reference sequence). CDR3 loop: CASSRTFGDTQYF. The CDR3 DNA reads as TGCGCCAGCAGCAGGACGTTTGGAGATACGCAGTATTTT.

The genes are TRBV10-2 and TRBJ2-7; the match to TRBD2 covers 7 bases. CDR1 is WSHSY, CDR2 SAAADI, per germline. The ends lost 6 bases at V and 0 bases at J; junction bases unmatched: 5. CDR3 size: 14 residues. CDR3 DNA: TGCGCCAGCAGCGCTAGCGGTAGCTCCTACGAGCAGTACTTC. Translating it yields CASSASGSSYEQYF.

The V and J genes are TRBV7-9 and TRBJ2-4; perhaps TRBD2 as D (5 bases). Germline lookup yields CDR1 SEHNR and CDR2 FQNEAQ (reference sequence). Trimming removed 5 bases from V and 3 bases from J, with 14 bases in between. The CDR3 sequence is 15 residues long. The CDR3 loop reads CASSAVEGGKNIQYF. The CDR3 region has the DNA TGTGCCAGCAGCGCAGTCGAGGGCGGCAAAAACATTCAGTACTTC.

This clone was seen a few times. The CDR3 region is CASRAMAGATSYNEQFF. The CDR3, as DNA: TGTGCCAGTAGAGCTATGGCGGGGGCAACCTCCTACAATGAGCAGTTCTTC. The chain uses TRBV19 and TRBJ2-1; tentative D call: TRBD2 (7 bases). The CDR3 has 17 amino acids. The V end lost 6 bases, the J end lost 0 bases, and 18 bases lay between the germline ends. The V gene's germline CDR1 is LNHDA and CDR2 SQIVND (reference sequence).

V and J are TRBV28 and TRBJ2-3; no clear D gene. Germline values: CDR1 MDHEN, CDR2 SYDVKM. Trimming removed 5 bases at V and 0 bases at J, with 12 bases between. The CDR3 extends over 15 amino acids. The CDR3 sequence is CASSILRLSTDTQYF. In nucleotides, the CDR3 is TGTGCCAGCAGTATACTACGGCTAAGCACAGATACGCAGTATTTT.

V gene TRBV25-1 combines with J gene TRBJ2-5; D is ambiguous. Trimming shortened V by 1 base and J by 4 bases, and 7 bases separated the two germline ends. The CDR3 length is 13 residues. Germline assignment: CDR1 MGHDK and CDR2 SYGVNS. The CDR3 DNA reads TGTGCCAGCAGTGAATCAGGATTAGAGACCCAGTACTTC. This sequence encodes CASSESGLETQYF.

The chain uses TRBV5-6 and TRBJ2-5; D ambiguous. In germline, CDR1 is SGHDT, CDR2 YYEEEE. Trimming removed 1 base at V and 0 bases at J, with 13 bases between. The CDR3 consists of 16 residues. The CDR3 is CASSLPGTKYQETQYF. CDR3 bases: TGTGCCAGCAGCTTGCCAGGAACTAAGTACCAAGAGACCCAGTACTTC. Combining the CDR3 with reference TRBV5-6 and TRBJ2-5 gives the whole variable domain DAGVTQSPTHLIKTRGQQVTLRCSPKSGHDTVSWYQQALGQGPQFIFQYYEEEERQRGNFPDRFSGHQFPNYSSELNVNALLLGDSALYLCASSLPGTKYQETQYFGPGTRLLVL.

The gene calls are TRBV7-9 and TRBJ1-1; TRBD1 is a possible D gene (6 bases). V shed 3 bases and J shed 3 bases, with 14 bases lying between them. In germline, CDR1 is SEHNR, CDR2 FQNEAQ (reference sequence). The CDR3 is 15 residues long. CDR3 amino acids: CASSFQTGGDTEAFF. The CDR3 DNA reads TGTGCCAGCAGCTTTCAGACAGGAGGTGACACTGAAGCTTTCTTT.

The chain is built from TRBV7-9 and TRBJ2-2; D gene uncertain. Per the germline V gene, CDR1 is SEHNR and CDR2 is FQNEAQ (reference sequence). The CDR3 has 14 amino acids. V was shortened by 3 bases and J by 1 base, with 6 bases between the two germline ends. The CDR3 reads CASSFFQNTGELFF. DNA for the CDR3: TGTGCCAGCAGCTTTTTTCAGAACACCGGGGAGCTGTTTTTT.

The chain couples TRBV5-5 to TRBJ2-2, with 10 nucleotides matching TRBD1. With V trimmed by 2 bases and J by 5 bases, 6 bases remained unmatched. The CDR3 runs to 16 residues. The germline gives CDR1 SGHKS, CDR2 YYEKEE (reference sequence). The CDR3 coding sequence is TGTGCCAGCAGCTTTGACCCGGGACAGGGGACCGGGGAGCTGTTTTTT. Translation gives CASSFDPGQGTGELFF.

The gene calls are TRBV29-1 and TRBJ1-3; D unresolved. The CDR3 totals 13 residues. V shed 6 bases and J shed 3 bases, with 12 bases lying between them. CDR1 is SQVTM and CDR2 is ANQGSEA in the germline V gene. Written as DNA, the CDR3 is TGCAGCGTCGTCACGTCGGGTGGAAACACCATATATTTT. It encodes CSVVTSGGNTIYF.

The chain has TRBV7-9 and TRBJ1-1; D unclear. Germline assignment: CDR1 SEHNR and CDR2 FQNEAQ (reference sequence). The length of the CDR3 is 15 residues. The V gene lost 1 base and the J gene lost 1 base, with 10 bases spanning the gap. The CDR3 sequence is CASSLGGVRNTEAFF. The CDR3, as DNA: TGTGCCAGCAGCTTAGGTGGGGTGAGGAACACTGAAGCTTTCTTT.

Here the CDR3 reads CASTPRGGGGSSYEQYF. The CDR3 DNA follows: TGCGCCAGCACCCCCCGGGGGGGCGGGGGCAGCTCCTACGAGCAGTACTTC. The chain joins TRBV5-1 to TRBJ2-7; 8 nucleotides align to TRBD2. Germline V lookup: CDR1 SGHRS, CDR2 YFSETQ. This CDR3 has 17 amino acids. J was trimmed by 0 bases and V by 6 bases; bases with no gene match: 14.

V and J are TRBV10-1 and TRBJ1-4; the match to TRBD1 covers 7 bases. The length of the CDR3 is 13 residues. V dropped 6 bases and J dropped 8; count of bases not matched to a gene: 6. The V gene's germline CDR1 is WNHNN and CDR2 SYGVQD (reference sequence). In DNA form, the CDR3 reads TGCGCCAGCAGCCGGGACAGATTCGAAAAACTGTTTTTT. It encodes CASSRDRFEKLFF.

The chain uses TRBV5-1 and TRBJ2-5; D uncertain. This CDR3 spans 14 amino acids. Germline V gene data show CDR1 as SGHRS and CDR2 as YFSETQ. V was cut by 2 bases and J by 5 bases, with 13 bases left in between. CDR3 sequence reads: CASSFQGFEETQYF. CDR3 sequence (DNA): TGCGCCAGCAGCTTTCAAGGGTTTGAGGAGACCCAGTACTTC.

This clone has a single count. CDR3 in amino acids: CASSLRGPGRSTDTQYF. The DNA for the CDR3 is TGTGCCAGCTCACTGAGGGGTCCGGGGAGAAGCACAGATACGCAGTATTTT. This sequence joins TRBV18 and TRBJ2-3; D is tentatively TRBD1 or TRBD2 (5 bases each). The V and J ends lost 4 bases and 0 bases respectively, with 17 bases between them. CDR3 length: 17 amino acids. CDR1 and CDR2 from the germline V gene are KGHSH and LQKENI.

The rearrangement uses TRBV4-3 and TRBJ2-2; no clear D gene. The CDR3 runs 15 residues. Germline values: CDR1 LGHNA, CDR2 YSLEER. Trimming removed 0 bases from V and 4 bases from J, with 9 bases in between. CDR3 coding DNA: TGCGCCAGCAGCCAAGAAGGGCTGTTCACCGGGGAGCTGTTTTTT. The encoded protein is CASSQEGLFTGELFF.

This clone has a handful of counts. The chain recombines TRBV5-1 with TRBJ2-2; the D is unclear. Trimming shortened V by 1 base and J by 1 base, and 8 bases separated the two germline ends. The CDR3 totals 15 residues. Germline loops: CDR1 SGHRS, CDR2 YFSETQ. The CDR3 is CASSLLELNTGELFF. The DNA of the CDR3 is TGCGCCAGCAGCTTGCTAGAGTTGAACACCGGGGAGCTGTTTTTT.

The V and J genes are TRBV28 and TRBJ1-5; 11 positions agree with TRBD1. The germline CDR1 and CDR2 sequences are MDHEN and SYDVKM. Trimming cost V 3 bases and J 7 bases; bases outside gene matches: 8. This CDR3 is 16 amino acids long. The CDR3 region is CASSFPDRGRGQPQHF. CDR3 coding DNA: TGTGCCAGCAGTTTCCCGGACAGGGGGCGCGGGCAGCCCCAGCATTTT.

The rearrangement uses TRBV5-4 and TRBJ1-4; 8 positions match TRBD1. The germline CDR1 and CDR2 sequences are SGHNT and YYREEE (reference sequence). CDR3 length: 15 residues. The V segment lost 3 bases and the J segment 5 bases; nucleotides outside the gene matches: 6. This CDR3 is CASSWSGTGNEKLFF. In DNA, the CDR3 is TGTGCCAGCAGCTGGTCCGGGACAGGAAATGAAAAACTGTTTTTT.

This chain uses TRBV7-8 with TRBJ2-1; TRBD2 aligns across 7 bases. J lost 6 bases, V lost 7 bases, and 12 bases had no gene match. Germline V gives CDR1 SGHVS, CDR2 FQNEAQ. The CDR3 extends over 15 amino acids. CDR3 bases: TGTGCCAGCATCACCGCGGGGGAGGACCCCAATGAGCAGTTCTTC. Its translation: CASITAGEDPNEQFF.

The genes are TRBV6-6 and TRBJ1-1; maybe TRBD1 (6 bases). Trimming left V 8 bases short and J 10 bases short, with 23 bases between. CDR1 and CDR2 (germline): MNHNY, SVGAGI (reference sequence). The CDR3 spans 14 residues. DNA for the CDR3: TGTGCCAGCGATCTTGGGGCAGGGGAGAGGAGAGCTTTCTTT. It translates to CASDLGAGERRAFF.

Note on this clone: No DNA is shown, since the ends of the CDR3 on it are uncertain; the CDR3 is the one TCRdb lists. The chain joins TRBV6-1 to TRBJ2-1. Including both end residues, the CDR3 is 15 amino acids long. CDR1 and CDR2 (germline): MNHNS, SASEGT. This CDR3 reads CASSEFRGRYNEQFF.

V usage is TRBV5-5 and J usage is TRBJ1-6; D might be TRBD1 (5 bases). Between the trimmed V and J ends, which lost 4 bases and 8 bases, there was a span of 13 bases. Germline CDR1 and CDR2: SGHKS and YYEKEE (reference sequence). This CDR3 region has 14 residues. CDR3 loop: CASSLSGFDSPLHF. The CDR3 DNA reads as TGTGCCAGCAGCCTGTCAGGGTTTGATTCACCCCTCCACTTT.

The chain employs TRBV6-4 and TRBJ1-6; 7 positions match TRBD1. Germline loops: CDR1 MRHNA, CDR2 SNTAGT. The CDR3 has 16 amino acids. Trimming took 0 bases from V and 10 from J; bases not matched to a gene: 9. The CDR3: CASSDSSGGDSSPLHF. CDR3 nucleotide sequence: TGTGCCAGCAGTGACTCGAGTGGCGGGGACAGCTCACCCCTCCACTTT.